Listed here are 17 T cell receptor beta chains from one sample, sequenced in a study of blood T cell repertoires in COVID-19. Using immunoSEQ multiplex PCR, the repertoire was profiled, and TCRdb retains in-frame clones only, with some absent. There are 120,000 to 150,000 clones in the sample; roughly 90% occur only once, and about 1.2% lies in the top ten. Sequencing was carried out using PBMCs or T cells enriched from blood (not recorded which). The receptors shown here come from a woman in her thirties with acute COVID-19.

The rearrangement uses TRBV2 and TRBJ1-1, with D unresolved. V dropped 6 bases and J dropped 5 bases, with 16 bases sitting between them. The V gene's germline CDR1 is SNHLY and CDR2 FYNNEI. This CDR3 comprises 14 residues. CDR3 amino acids: CASRPDGVGTEAFF. The CDR3 DNA reads as TGTGCCAGCAGGCCTGACGGGGTAGGGACTGAAGCTTTCTTT.

V is TRBV5-5 and J is TRBJ2-7; D not certain. The V end lost 4 bases, the J end lost 2 bases, and 19 bases lay between the germline ends. Germline CDR1 reads SGHKS; CDR2 reads YYEKEE (reference sequence). The CDR3 is 16 residues long. The CDR3 region has the DNA TGTGCCAGCAGCGGCGGTGGTCCACCCGAACCCTACGAGCAGTACTTC. Translation: CASSGGGPPEPYEQYF.

The chain has TRBV7-9 and TRBJ1-4; D remains ambiguous. V lost 2 bases and J lost 0, with 13 bases in between. Germline-derived CDR1 and CDR2 are SEHNR and FQNEAQ (reference sequence). The CDR3 spans 17 residues. The CDR3 loop reads CASSLSIGSATNEKLFF. The CDR3 coding sequence is TGTGCCAGCAGCTTATCAATTGGGAGCGCAACTAATGAAAAACTGTTTTTT.

This clone was seen a few times. V is TRBV3-1 (or the pseudogene TRBV3-2) and J is TRBJ1-6; TRBD1 might be the D (6 bases). The germline V and J ends were trimmed by 6 bases and 6 bases, with 12 bases remaining between them. Germline CDR1 reads LGHDT; CDR2 reads YNNKEL (reference sequence). This CDR3 has 14 amino acids. This CDR3 is CASRAGQSNSPLHF. DNA of the CDR3: TGTGCCAGCAGAGCAGGACAGTCTAATTCACCCCTCCACTTT.

The V call is TRBV28, the J call TRBJ1-1; TRBD1 matches at 7 bases. CDR1 is MDHEN, CDR2 SYDVKM, per germline. The CDR3 extends over 13 amino acids. V shed 8 bases and J 0 bases; nucleotides not matched to a gene: 3. The CDR3 loop is CASGTVMNTEAFF. The DNA for the CDR3 is TGTGCCAGCGGGACAGTCATGAACACTGAAGCTTTCTTT.

In its sample, this clone was seen once. The genes are TRBV19 and TRBJ1-2; the D is unclear. The CDR3 length is 13 residues. V gave up 4 bases and J gave up 3 bases, with 9 bases separating them. The germline CDR1 and CDR2 sequences are LNHDA and SQIVND (reference sequence). The chain's CDR3 is CASSKPGDYGYTF. The DNA of the CDR3 is TGTGCCAGTAGTAAACCGGGAGACTATGGCTACACCTTC.

The chain is built from TRBV2 and TRBJ1-4; 8 bases match TRBD1. Germline V gene sequence: CDR1 SNHLY, CDR2 FYNNEI. The CDR3 spans 17 residues. The J segment lost 2 bases and the V segment lost 5 bases, leaving 10 bases of the junction unmatched. CDR3 DNA sequence: TGTGCCAGCAGTACTACAGGGGGGAGATGGACTAATGAAAAACTGTTTTTT. It is translated as CASSTTGGRWTNEKLFF.

This chain uses TRBV30 with TRBJ2-1; 8 nucleotides line up with TRBD1. Germline V gene lookup returns CDR1 GTSNPN and CDR2 SVGIG (reference sequence). After removal of 2 bases from V and 3 bases from J, the junction contained 3 bases not matched to a gene. This CDR3 region has 14 residues. The CDR3, as DNA: TGTGCCTGGAGTCGGACAGGGATCTACAATGAGCAGTTCTTC. Its translation: CAWSRTGIYNEQFF.

The rearrangement links TRBV6-5 to TRBJ2-7; D is perhaps TRBD1 (5 bases). V was trimmed by 8 bases and J by 3 bases, leaving 14 bases between them. Germline lookup yields CDR1 MNHEY and CDR2 SVGAGI. CDR3 length: 13 amino acids. The CDR3 reads CASAPTVLYEQYF. CDR3 coding DNA: TGTGCCAGCGCACCGACAGTCCTCTACGAGCAGTACTTC.

The rearrangement joins TRBV19 to TRBJ2-1; D remains unclear. The germline gives CDR1 LNHDA, CDR2 SQIVND (reference sequence). The CDR3 contains 16 residues. V was trimmed by 2 bases and J by 0 bases, leaving 11 bases between them. CDR3 nucleotides: TGTGCCAGTAGTATACTCGGTGGTGGCTCCTACAATGAGCAGTTCTTC. Translation: CASSILGGGSYNEQFF. The full variable domain, its missing parts supplied by reference TRBV19 and TRBJ2-1, is DGGITQSPKYLFRKEGQNVTLSCEQNLNHDAMYWYRQDPGQGLRLIYYSQIVNDFQKGDIAEGYSVSREKKESFPLTVTSAQKNPTAFYLCASSILGGGSYNEQFFGPGTRLTVL.

The chain carries TRBV4-1 and TRBJ2-1, with no clear D. Germline lookup yields CDR1 MGHRA and CDR2 YSYEKL. The CDR3 loop spans 16 amino acids. V lost 7 bases, J lost 3 bases, and 19 bases lay in between. The CDR3 region has the DNA TGCGCCAGCACCCCGCGGCTTCTGCAGAGCTACAATGAGCAGTTCTTC. It codes for CASTPRLLQSYNEQFF.

In its sample, this clone was seen a few times. This chain links TRBV28 with TRBJ1-3; perhaps TRBD1 as D (6 bases). CDR1 is MDHEN, CDR2 SYDVKM, per germline. Deletions cut 6 bases from V and 0 bases from J, with 6 bases between. The CDR3 extends over 13 amino acids. This CDR3 is CASRDSSGNTIYF. As DNA, the CDR3 is TGTGCCAGCAGGGACAGCTCTGGAAACACCATATATTTT.

The chain recombines TRBV28 with TRBJ2-1; 8 bases agree with TRBD2. V shed 3 bases, J shed 6 bases, and the junction held 4 bases outside the gene matches. The CDR3 length is 14 residues. Germline V gene lookup returns CDR1 MDHEN and CDR2 SYDVKM. CDR3 in amino acids: CASSLRAGVNEQFF. CDR3 bases: TGTGCCAGCAGTTTGAGAGCGGGAGTCAATGAGCAGTTCTTC.

The chain employs TRBV6-5 and TRBJ2-2; D is possibly TRBD2 (5 bases). CDR1 is MNHEY, CDR2 SVGAGI, per germline. This CDR3 is 15 amino acids long. Trimming took off 4 bases at V and 4 bases at J, with 13 bases between the two ends. The CDR3 DNA sequence: TGTGCCAGCAGTTCAGGACGGACTGGCACCGGGGAGCTGTTTTTT. It specifies CASSSGRTGTGELFF.

This clone was detected only a few times. CDR3 sequence: CARSLSGFWLAVYNEQFF. The CDR3 DNA reads as TGTGCCAGAAGCTTGTCTGGGTTTTGGCTAGCGGTTTACAATGAGCAGTTCTTC. The chain recombines TRBV5-3 with TRBJ2-1; 7 bases align to TRBD2. TRBV5-3 is an ORF for which the function is uncertain. Germline trimming cut 1 base from V and 4 bases from J; bases unmatched to any gene: 14. CDR3 length equals 18 residues.

This chain joins TRBV7-3 and TRBJ2-7, with 9 positions matching TRBD2. Looked up from germline, CDR1 is SGHTA and CDR2 is FQGTGA. The CDR3 has 15 amino acids. Germline trimming cut 2 bases from V and 3 bases from J; bases unmatched to any gene: 5. DNA of the CDR3: TGTGCCAGCAGCTTAGCTAGCGGGGACTACTACGAGCAGTACTTC. It yields the protein CASSLASGDYYEQYF.

The V call is TRBV24-1, the J call TRBJ1-3; TRBD1 is a possible D gene (6 bases). CDR1 and CDR2 (germline): KGHDR, SFDVKD. Trimming took off 5 bases at V and 2 bases at J, with 15 bases between the two ends. The CDR3 is made up of 16 amino acids. The DNA for the CDR3 is TGTGCCACCAGTGTGAACAGGGCCTGGACTGGAAACACCATATATTTT. Encoded protein: CATSVNRAWTGNTIYF.